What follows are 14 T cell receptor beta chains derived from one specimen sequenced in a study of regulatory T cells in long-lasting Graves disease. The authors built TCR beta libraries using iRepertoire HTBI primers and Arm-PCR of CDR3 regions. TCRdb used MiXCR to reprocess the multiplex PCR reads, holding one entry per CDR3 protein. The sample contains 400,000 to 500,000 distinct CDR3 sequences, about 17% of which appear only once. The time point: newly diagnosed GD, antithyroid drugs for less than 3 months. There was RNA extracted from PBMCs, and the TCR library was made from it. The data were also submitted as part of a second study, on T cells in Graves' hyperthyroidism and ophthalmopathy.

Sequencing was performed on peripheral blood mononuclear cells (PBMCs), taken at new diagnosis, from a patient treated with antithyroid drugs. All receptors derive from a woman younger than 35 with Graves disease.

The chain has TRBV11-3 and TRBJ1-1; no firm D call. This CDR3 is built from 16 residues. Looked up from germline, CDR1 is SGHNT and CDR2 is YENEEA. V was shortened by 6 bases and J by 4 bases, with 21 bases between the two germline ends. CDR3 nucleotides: TGTGCCAGCAGACCGGGCCTTTTAACGAGGTCCACTGAAGCTTTCTTT. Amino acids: CASRPGLLTRSTEAFF.

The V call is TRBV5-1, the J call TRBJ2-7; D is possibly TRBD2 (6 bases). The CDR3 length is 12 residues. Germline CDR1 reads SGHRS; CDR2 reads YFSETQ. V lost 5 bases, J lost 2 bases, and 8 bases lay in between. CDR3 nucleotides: TGCGCCAGCAGGAGGGAGGCCTACGAGCAGTACTTC. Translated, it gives CASRREAYEQYF.

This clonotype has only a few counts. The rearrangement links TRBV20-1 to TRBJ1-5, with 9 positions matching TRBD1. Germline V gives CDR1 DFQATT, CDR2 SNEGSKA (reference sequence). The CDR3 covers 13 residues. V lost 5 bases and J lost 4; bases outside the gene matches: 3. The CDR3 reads CSAGDRVNQPQHF. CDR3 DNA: TGCAGTGCTGGGGACAGGGTGAATCAGCCCCAGCATTTT.

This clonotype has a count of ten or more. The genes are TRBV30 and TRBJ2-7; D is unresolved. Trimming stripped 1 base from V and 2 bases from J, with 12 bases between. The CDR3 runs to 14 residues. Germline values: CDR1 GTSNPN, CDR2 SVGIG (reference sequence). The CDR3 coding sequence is TGTGCCTGGAGTGATAAGCTAGGCCCCTACGAGCAGTACTTC. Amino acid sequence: CAWSDKLGPYEQYF.

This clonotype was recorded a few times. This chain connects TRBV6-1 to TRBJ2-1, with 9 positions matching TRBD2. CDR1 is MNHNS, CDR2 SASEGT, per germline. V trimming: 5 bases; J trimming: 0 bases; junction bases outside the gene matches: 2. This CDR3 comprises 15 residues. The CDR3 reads CASSRTSVSYNEQFF. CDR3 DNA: TGTGCCAGCAGTCGGACTAGCGTCTCCTACAATGAGCAGTTCTTC.

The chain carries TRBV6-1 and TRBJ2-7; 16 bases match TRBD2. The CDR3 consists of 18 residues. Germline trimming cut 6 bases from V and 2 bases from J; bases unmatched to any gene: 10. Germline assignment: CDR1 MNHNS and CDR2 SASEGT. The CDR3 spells CASRRTGLAGGSAYEQYF. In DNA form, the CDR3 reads TGTGCCAGCAGAAGAACGGGACTAGCGGGAGGGAGTGCCTACGAGCAGTACTTC.

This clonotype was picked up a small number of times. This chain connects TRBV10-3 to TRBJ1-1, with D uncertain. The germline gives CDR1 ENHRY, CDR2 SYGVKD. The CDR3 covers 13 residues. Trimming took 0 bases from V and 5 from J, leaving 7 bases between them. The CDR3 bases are TGTGCCATCAGTGAGTCGTTCGAGACTGAAGCTTTCTTT. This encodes CAISESFETEAFF.

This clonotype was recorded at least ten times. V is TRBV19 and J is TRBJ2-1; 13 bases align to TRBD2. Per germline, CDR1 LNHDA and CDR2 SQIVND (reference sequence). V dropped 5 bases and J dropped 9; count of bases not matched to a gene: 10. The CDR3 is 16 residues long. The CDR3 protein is CASSASPGLAGLEQFF. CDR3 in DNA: TGTGCCAGTAGTGCATCTCCGGGACTAGCGGGACTTGAGCAGTTCTTC.

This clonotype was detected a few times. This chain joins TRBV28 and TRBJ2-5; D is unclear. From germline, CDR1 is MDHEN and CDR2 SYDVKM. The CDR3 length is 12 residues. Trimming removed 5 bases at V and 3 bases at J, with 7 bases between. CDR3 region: CASSEVKETQYF. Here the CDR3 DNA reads TGTGCCAGCAGTGAAGTTAAAGAGACCCAGTACTTC.

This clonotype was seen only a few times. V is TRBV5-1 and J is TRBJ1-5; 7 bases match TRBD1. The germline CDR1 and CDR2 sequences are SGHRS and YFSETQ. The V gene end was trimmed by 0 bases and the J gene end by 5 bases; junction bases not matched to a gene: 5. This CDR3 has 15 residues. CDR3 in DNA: TGCGCCAGCAGCTTGGATACAGGGGCGGATCAGCCCCAGCATTTT. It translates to CASSLDTGADQPQHF. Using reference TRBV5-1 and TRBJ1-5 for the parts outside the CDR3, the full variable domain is KAGVTQTPRYLIKTRGQQVTLSCSPISGHRSVSWYQQTPGQGLQFLFEYFSETQRNKGNFPGRFSGRQFSNSRSEMNVSTLELGDSALYLCASSLDTGADQPQHFGDGTRLSIL.

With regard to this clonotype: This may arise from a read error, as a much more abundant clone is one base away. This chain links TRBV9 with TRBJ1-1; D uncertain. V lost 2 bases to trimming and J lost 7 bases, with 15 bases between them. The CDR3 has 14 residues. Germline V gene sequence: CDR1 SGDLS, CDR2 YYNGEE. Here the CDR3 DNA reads TGTGCCAGCAGCGTCTCCCAGAGTGGAGGTGAAGCTTTCTTT. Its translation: CASSVSQSGGEAFF.

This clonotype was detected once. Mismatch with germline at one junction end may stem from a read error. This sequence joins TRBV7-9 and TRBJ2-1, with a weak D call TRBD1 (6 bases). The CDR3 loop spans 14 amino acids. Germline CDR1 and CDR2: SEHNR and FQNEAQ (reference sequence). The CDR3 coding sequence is TGTGCCGGCAGCTTAATAGGGGGTCGCAATGAGCAGTTCTTC. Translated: CAGSLIGGRNEQFF.

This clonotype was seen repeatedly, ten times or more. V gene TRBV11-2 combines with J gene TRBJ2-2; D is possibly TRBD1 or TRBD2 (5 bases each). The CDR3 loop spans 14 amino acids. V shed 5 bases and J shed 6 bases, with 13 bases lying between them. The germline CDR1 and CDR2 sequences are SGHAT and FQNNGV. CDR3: CASSRDPTAGELFF. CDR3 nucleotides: TGTGCCAGCAGCCGGGACCCAACGGCCGGGGAGCTGTTTTTT. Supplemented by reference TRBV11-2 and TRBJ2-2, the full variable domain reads EAGVAQSPRYKIIEKRQSVAFWCNPISGHATLYWYQQILGQGPKLLIQFQNNGVVDDSQLPKDRFSAERLKGVDSTLKIQPAKLEDSAVYLCASSRDPTAGELFFGEGSRLTVL.

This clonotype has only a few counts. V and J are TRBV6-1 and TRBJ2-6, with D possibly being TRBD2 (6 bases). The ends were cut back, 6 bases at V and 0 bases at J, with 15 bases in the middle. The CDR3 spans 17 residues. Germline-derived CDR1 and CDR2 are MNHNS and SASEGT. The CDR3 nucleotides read TGTGCCAGCAGCAAAGGGACTTTCCGCTCTGGGGCCAACGTCCTGACTTTC. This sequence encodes CASSKGTFRSGANVLTF.